This TCR beta chain was recovered during a study of cytomegalovirus exposure and HLA in healthy donors. Study conclusions and caveats: In terms of immune exposure information, only CMV serostatus was available. Some V segments could not be told apart, so they were left out, TRBV6-2 and TRBV6-3 among them.

Primers included in the PCR were 60 Vbeta and 13 Jbeta primers. Sequencing used immunoSEQ multiplex PCR; TCRdb keeps in-frame clones, though not all of them. The sample lists approximately 200,000 clones, 70% to 80% occurring once. The CDR3 runs to 15 residues. Deletions cut 3 bases from V and 0 bases from J, with 12 bases between. In germline, CDR1 is SGDLS, CDR2 YYNGEE. As concerns this clone: Its cognate antigen is unknown.

The material sequenced was PBMCs. The TCR sequence derives from a man aged 25 to 40 in good health and CMV-seronegative. The chain carries TRBV9 and TRBJ1-2, with D maybe TRBD1 (6 bases). The DNA for the CDR3 is TGTGCCAGCAGCGGGGGGGGCACCTCTAACTATGGCTACACCTTC. It translates to CASSGGGTSNYGYTF. Together with reference TRBV9 and TRBJ1-2, the CDR3 gives the full variable domain: DSGVTQTPKHLITATGQRVTLRCSPRSGDLSVYWYQQSLDQGLQFLIQYYNGEERAKGNILERFSAQQFPDLHSELNLSSLELGDSALYFCASSGGGTSNYGYTFGSGTRLTVV.